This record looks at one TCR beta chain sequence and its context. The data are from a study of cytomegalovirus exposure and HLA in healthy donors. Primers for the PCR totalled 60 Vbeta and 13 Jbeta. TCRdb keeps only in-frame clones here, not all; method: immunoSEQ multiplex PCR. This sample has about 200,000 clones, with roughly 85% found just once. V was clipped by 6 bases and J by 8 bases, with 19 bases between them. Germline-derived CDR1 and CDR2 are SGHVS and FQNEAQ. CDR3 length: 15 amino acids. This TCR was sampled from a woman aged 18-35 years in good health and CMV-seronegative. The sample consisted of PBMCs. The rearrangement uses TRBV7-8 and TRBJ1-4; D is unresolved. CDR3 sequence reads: CASSQLWRDEEKLFF. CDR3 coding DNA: TGTGCCAGCAGTCAACTTTGGAGGGATGAAGAAAAACTGTTTTTT.